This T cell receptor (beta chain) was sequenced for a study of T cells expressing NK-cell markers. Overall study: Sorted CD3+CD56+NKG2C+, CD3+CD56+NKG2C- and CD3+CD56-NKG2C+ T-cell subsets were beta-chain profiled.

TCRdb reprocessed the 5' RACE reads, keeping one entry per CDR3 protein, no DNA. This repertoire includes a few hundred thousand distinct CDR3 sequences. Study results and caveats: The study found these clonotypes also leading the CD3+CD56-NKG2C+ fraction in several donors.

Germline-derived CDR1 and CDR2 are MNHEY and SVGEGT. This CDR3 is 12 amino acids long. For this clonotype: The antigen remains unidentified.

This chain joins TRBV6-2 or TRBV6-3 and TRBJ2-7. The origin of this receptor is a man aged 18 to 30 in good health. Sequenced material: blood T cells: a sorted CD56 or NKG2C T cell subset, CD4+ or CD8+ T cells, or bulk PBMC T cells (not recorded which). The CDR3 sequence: CASSDGPYEQYF.